The 26 T cell receptor beta chains presented below share a single source sample, sequenced in a study of regulatory T cells in long-lasting Graves disease. Construction of the TCR beta libraries employed iRepertoire HTBI primers in conjunction with Arm-PCR of CDR3 regions. Each CDR3 protein is one row after TCRdb ran MiXCR on the multiplex PCR reads. Here the sample spans hundreds of thousands of distinct CDR3 sequences, 16% being singletons. Documented time point: newly diagnosed GD, antithyroid drugs for less than 3 months. PBMCs provided the RNA from which the TCR library was made. The same data also went into a second study, on T cells in Graves' hyperthyroidism and ophthalmopathy.

Sample: peripheral blood mononuclear cells (PBMCs), taken at new diagnosis, from a patient treated with antithyroid drugs. The source of these receptors is a woman aged 40-60 years with Graves disease.

In regard to this clonotype: An end of the junction does not agree with germline; a read error may underlie this. The genes are TRBV20-1 and TRBJ2-1; a possible D gene is TRBD2 (7 bases). CDR3 length: 12 residues. In germline, CDR1 is DFQATT, CDR2 SNEGSKA (reference sequence). In DNA form, the CDR3 reads TGCAGTGCTAGAGAGGGGGGGGGCCCGGGCATCTTC. Its translation: CSAREGGGPGIF.

This clonotype has a handful of counts. The V call is TRBV15, the J call TRBJ2-2, with D possibly matching TRBD2 (6 bases). CDR3 size: 16 residues. CDR1 and CDR2 (germline): LNHNV, YYDKDF (reference sequence). Trimming left V 1 base short and J 4 bases short, with 13 bases between. The DNA for the CDR3 is TGTGCCACCAGCAGAGTTATCACAGCGGGCACCGGGGAGCTGTTTTTT. Protein: CATSRVITAGTGELFF. The variable domain in full, with the rest retrieved from reference TRBV15 and TRBJ2-2, is DAMVIQNPRYQVTQFGKPVTLSCSQTLNHNVMYWYQQKSSQAPKLLFHYYDKDFNNEADTPDNFQSRRPNTSFCFLDIRSPGLGDTAMYLCATSRVITAGTGELFFGEGSRLTVL.

This clonotype appeared a few times. V is TRBV19 and J is TRBJ1-4; TRBD1 matches 11 bases. In germline, CDR1 is LNHDA, CDR2 SQIVND (reference sequence). This CDR3 has 18 residues. With 5 bases clipped from V and 3 bases from J, the junction kept 11 bases outside the gene matches. CDR3 protein: CASSASGQGARSNEKLFF. The CDR3, as DNA: TGTGCCAGTAGTGCCTCAGGACAGGGGGCGCGGTCTAATGAAAAACTGTTTTTT.

This clonotype was detected a few times. CDR3 nucleotides: TGTGCCAGCAGTGAACTGACAGGGGGGGCTTATGGCTACACCTTC. As protein: CASSELTGGAYGYTF. V usage is TRBV2 and J usage is TRBJ1-2; 9 bases are a match to TRBD1. This CDR3 spans 15 amino acids. CDR1 is SNHLY and CDR2 is FYNNEI in the germline V gene. V gave up 2 bases and J gave up 5 bases; unmatched junction bases: 6.

This clonotype was seen repeatedly, ten times or more. The V gene is TRBV2, the J gene TRBJ1-5, with TRBD1 as a possible D gene (6 bases). The CDR3 loop spans 15 amino acids. Trimming pared 2 bases from V and 6 bases from J, leaving 14 bases between. Germline-derived CDR1 and CDR2 are SNHLY and FYNNEI. The CDR3: CASSESTGFGQPQHF. DNA of the CDR3: TGTGCCAGCAGTGAATCTACAGGGTTCGGTCAGCCCCAGCATTTT.

The sample holds one count of this clonotype. It may be a read error: a sequence one base away is much more abundant. The chain joins TRBV30 to TRBJ2-1; tentatively, D is TRBD2 (6 bases). The CDR3 runs to 15 residues. Germline V CDR1 and CDR2: GTSNPN, SVGIG (reference sequence). The CDR3 nucleotides read TGTGCCTGGAGTGTACAGCTTGCGGGGTCGGGAGAGCGGTTCTTC. This gives the protein CAWSVQLAGSGERFF.

This clonotype was picked up many times. The chain employs TRBV5-5 and TRBJ2-1, with 8 bases that match TRBD2. Germline lookup yields CDR1 SGHKS and CDR2 YYEKEE (reference sequence). With V trimmed by 2 bases and J by 5 bases, 15 bases remained unmatched. This CDR3 contains 18 residues. CDR3 DNA sequence: TGTGCCAGCAGCTTAACGAGGCGGGGGGCCGGGAGCGACAATGAGCAGTTCTTC. Translating gives CASSLTRRGAGSDNEQFF.

This clonotype was detected many times. This chain connects TRBV28 to TRBJ1-2, with unresolved D. The germline V gene encodes CDR1 MDHEN and CDR2 SYDVKM. The CDR3 covers 14 residues. Deletions cut 7 bases from V and 6 bases from J, with 18 bases between. This CDR3 is CASTIPGRSDGYTF. CDR3 nucleotides: TGTGCCAGCACCATTCCGGGAAGGTCGGATGGCTACACCTTC.

This clonotype was counted many times. The chain couples TRBV12-3 or TRBV12-4 to TRBJ2-3; TRBD1 matches at 7 bases. This CDR3 spans 15 amino acids. V was clipped by 1 base and J by 6 bases; unmatched bases: 7. CDR3 in amino acids: CASSLEGGSVDTQYF. The CDR3 DNA reads as TGTGCCAGCAGTTTAGAAGGGGGCTCGGTGGATACGCAGTATTTT.

This clonotype occurred many times. V gene TRBV11-2 combines with J gene TRBJ2-4; no clear D gene. CDR1 and CDR2 from the germline V gene are SGHAT and FQNNGV. The CDR3 is 17 residues long. Trimming took 0 bases from V and 1 from J, leaving 13 bases between them. DNA of the CDR3: TGTGCCAGCAGCTTAGATCACAGTGGGATCGCCAAAAACATTCAGTACTTC. It translates to CASSLDHSGIAKNIQYF.

There are a few counts of this clonotype. V is TRBV20-1 and J is TRBJ2-7, with D tentatively TRBD2 (5 bases). The germline V gene has CDR1 DFQATT and CDR2 SNEGSKA (reference sequence). Trimming stripped 0 bases from V and 0 bases from J, with 18 bases between. The CDR3 is 17 amino acids. The CDR3 loop is CSARDRGRVRASYEQYF. The CDR3 DNA is TGCAGTGCTAGAGATCGGGGTAGGGTGAGGGCCTCCTACGAGCAGTACTTC.

This clonotype was seen repeatedly, ten times or more. The chain recombines TRBV3-1 with TRBJ1-2; no clear D gene. Trimming took off 0 bases at V and 5 bases at J, with 10 bases between the two ends. The CDR3 extends over 14 amino acids. Germline CDR1 reads LGHDT; CDR2 reads YNNKEL (reference sequence). The CDR3 spells CASSQEPQAYGYTF. For the CDR3, the DNA is TGTGCCAGCAGCCAAGAGCCGCAGGCGTATGGCTACACCTTC.

This clonotype has ten or more counts. V is TRBV5-1 and J is TRBJ2-7; D gene unclear. The CDR3 extends over 14 amino acids. Germline CDR1 SGHRS, CDR2 YFSETQ. Trimming took 0 bases from V and 7 from J, leaving 14 bases between them. As DNA, the CDR3 is TGCGCCAGCAGCTTGGACGCCGCTTCGGAAGAGCAGTACTTC. As protein: CASSLDAASEEQYF.

This clonotype occurred a few times. This sequence joins TRBV20-1 and TRBJ2-5; D is perhaps TRBD1 or TRBD2 (6 bases each). Trimming shortened V by 7 bases and J by 5 bases, and 23 bases separated the two germline ends. The CDR3 loop spans 15 amino acids. CDR1 is DFQATT and CDR2 is SNEGSKA in the germline V gene (reference sequence). CDR3 in DNA: TGCAGTGTCCGAGGCTCCGGGGGCGCGGGGGAGACCCAGTACTTC. Its protein is CSVRGSGGAGETQYF.

This clonotype was observed a few times. The V gene is TRBV7-9, the J gene TRBJ2-3; weak D call: TRBD1 (8 bases). This CDR3 has 14 amino acids. Germline-derived CDR1 and CDR2 are SEHNR and FQNEAQ (reference sequence). Trimming left V 5 bases short and J 3 bases short, with 12 bases between. The CDR3 bases are TGTGCCAGCAGCAACAGGGGGGGGACAGATACGCAGTATTTT. This codes for CASSNRGGTDTQYF.

Notes on this clonotype: An end of the junction does not agree with germline; a read error may underlie this. This rearrangement joins TRBV3-1 to TRBJ1-1; 7 bases are shared with TRBD1. This CDR3 is 17 amino acids long. The germline V gene has CDR1 LGHDT and CDR2 YNNKEL (reference sequence). The CDR3 is CANSEIQGVASNTEAFF. In DNA, the CDR3 is TGTGCCAACAGCGAAATTCAGGGGGTTGCATCGAACACTGAAGCTTTCTTT.

This clonotype was observed a few times. The chain uses TRBV11-2 and TRBJ2-5; D not resolved. Deletions cut 5 bases from V and 4 bases from J, with 17 bases between. This CDR3 region has 15 residues. CDR1 is SGHAT, CDR2 FQNNGV, per germline. DNA for the CDR3: TGTGCCAGCAGCACTCCCCGAGAACGAAGAGAGACCCAGTACTTC. Residues: CASSTPRERRETQYF.

This clonotype came up many times. The genes are TRBV2 and TRBJ1-1; D uncertain. Germline CDR1 reads SNHLY; CDR2 reads FYNNEI. The V gene lost 7 bases and the J gene lost 3 bases, with 12 bases spanning the gap. The length of the CDR3 is 13 residues. The CDR3 DNA reads as TGTGCCAGCAAGGGTACAGAAGACACTGAAGCTTTCTTT. Protein: CASKGTEDTEAFF.

The V call is TRBV7-9, the J call TRBJ1-6, with TRBD1 matching 7 bases. Per the germline V gene, CDR1 is SEHNR and CDR2 is FQNEAQ (reference sequence). The CDR3 has 13 residues. The V segment lost 8 bases and the J segment 7 bases; nucleotides outside the gene matches: 5. CDR3: CASGGTENSPLHF. The CDR3 nucleotides read TGTGCCAGCGGGGGGACAGAGAATTCACCCCTCCACTTT.

The chain uses TRBV3-1 and TRBJ1-3; D gene ambiguous. From germline, CDR1 is LGHDT and CDR2 YNNKEL (reference sequence). The CDR3 contains 14 residues. V lost 0 bases to trimming and J lost 4 bases, with 7 bases between them. CDR3 nucleotides: TGTGCCAGCAGCCAAGATCCGGGAGGAAACACCATATATTTT. It codes for CASSQDPGGNTIYF.

This clonotype was counted a few times. The CDR3 spells CASSPGRSGANEQFF. The DNA for the CDR3 is TGCGCCAGCAGCCCGGGGCGGTCGGGGGCCAATGAGCAGTTCTTC. The chain joins TRBV5-1 to TRBJ2-1; perhaps D is TRBD1 or TRBD2 (6 bases each). Trimming removed 4 bases at V and 6 bases at J, with 17 bases between. This CDR3 is 15 amino acids long. Per germline, CDR1 SGHRS and CDR2 YFSETQ.

The sample holds many counts of this clonotype. The chain is built from TRBV27 and TRBJ1-1; D not resolved. Between the trimmed V and J ends, which lost 1 base and 2 bases, there was a span of 8 bases. The CDR3 spans 14 residues. Germline V lookup: CDR1 MNHEY, CDR2 SMNVEV (reference sequence). In DNA, the CDR3 is TGTGCCAGCAGTTTATGGGCAGAAAACACTGAAGCTTTCTTT. Its protein product is CASSLWAENTEAFF.

This clonotype was observed a few times. The DNA of the CDR3 is TGTGCCAGCAGCGTAGATGGCGGTCAGCCCCAGCATTTT. Residues: CASSVDGGQPQHF. The chain uses TRBV9 and TRBJ1-5; D unresolved. With 0 bases removed from V and 6 bases from J, the gap between germline ends came to 7 bases. Germline CDR1 reads SGDLS; CDR2 reads YYNGEE. CDR3 length equals 13 residues.

The J gene is TRBJ2-1, the V gene TRBV19; D tentatively reads TRBD1 or TRBD2 (5 bases each). CDR1 and CDR2 from the germline V gene are LNHDA and SQIVND (reference sequence). V lost 3 bases to trimming and J lost 6 bases, with 12 bases between them. The CDR3 is 14 amino acids. The CDR3 nucleotides are TGTGCCAGTAGTATGGCACAGAGGGGCAATGAGCAGTTCTTC. The encoded protein is CASSMAQRGNEQFF. Full variable domain (outside the CDR3, taken from reference TRBV19 and TRBJ2-1): DGGITQSPKYLFRKEGQNVTLSCEQNLNHDAMYWYRQDPGQGLRLIYYSQIVNDFQKGDIAEGYSVSREKKESFPLTVTSAQKNPTAFYLCASSMAQRGNEQFFGPGTRLTVL.

This clonotype was counted only a few times. CDR3 loop: CASSGTSGGENTGELFF. CDR3 DNA sequence: TGTGCCAGCAGCGGGACTAGCGGGGGGGAGAACACCGGGGAGCTGTTTTTT. This chain uses TRBV9 with TRBJ2-2; 15 bases fit TRBD2. In germline, CDR1 is SGDLS, CDR2 YYNGEE. This CDR3 is 17 amino acids long. The V segment lost 3 bases and the J segment 1 base; nucleotides outside the gene matches: 1.

In this sample, this clonotype turned up many times. This chain links TRBV7-2 with TRBJ1-1; D may be TRBD1 (5 bases). This CDR3 is built from 14 residues. Germline values: CDR1 SGHTA, CDR2 FQGNSA. Trimming left V 5 bases short and J 1 base short, with 11 bases between. Written as DNA, the CDR3 is TGTGCCAGCAGCGCAGGTGGGACGAACACTGAAGCTTTCTTT. Amino acid sequence: CASSAGGTNTEAFF.